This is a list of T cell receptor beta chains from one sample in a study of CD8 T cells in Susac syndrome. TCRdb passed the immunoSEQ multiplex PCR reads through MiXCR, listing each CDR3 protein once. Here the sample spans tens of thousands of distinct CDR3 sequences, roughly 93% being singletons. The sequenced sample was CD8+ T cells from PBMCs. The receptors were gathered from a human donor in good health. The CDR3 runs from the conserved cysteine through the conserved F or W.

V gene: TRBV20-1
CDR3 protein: CSAPQTAGWMDTQYF

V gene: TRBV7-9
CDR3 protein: CASSFHRDLETQYF

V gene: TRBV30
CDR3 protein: CAWSVGAGGNEKLFF

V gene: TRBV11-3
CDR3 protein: CASSEGRQLGQYF

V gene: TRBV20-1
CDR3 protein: CSARGLAGVEQYF

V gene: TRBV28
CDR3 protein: CASSWSSEAFF

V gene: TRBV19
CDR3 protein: CASSTSLGNTEAFF

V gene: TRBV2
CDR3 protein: CASKGQGNTEAFF

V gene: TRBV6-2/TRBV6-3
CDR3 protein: CASTPASFNYNSPLHF

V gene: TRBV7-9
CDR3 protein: CASSSGQGARTGELFF

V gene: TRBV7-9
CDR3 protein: CASRPGTAAFF

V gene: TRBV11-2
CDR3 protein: CASSFKSERELYNEQFF

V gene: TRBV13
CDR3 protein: CASVDAGEGNYGYTF

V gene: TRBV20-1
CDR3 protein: CSARWGGDTQYF

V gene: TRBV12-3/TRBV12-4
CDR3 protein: CASMTGLETQYF

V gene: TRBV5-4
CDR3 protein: CASTGMKDSTYNEQFF

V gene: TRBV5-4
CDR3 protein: CASSDSGWNEQFF

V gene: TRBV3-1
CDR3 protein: CASSQGVGAGATLFF

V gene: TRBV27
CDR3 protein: CASRLAGGGVDTQYF

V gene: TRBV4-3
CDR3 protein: CASSQAETLNTEAFF

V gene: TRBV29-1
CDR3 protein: CSVEAVYNEQFF

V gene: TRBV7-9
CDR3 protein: CASSLQGAEGIQYF

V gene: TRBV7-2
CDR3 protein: CASSLLLQGEELEQYF

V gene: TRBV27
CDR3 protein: CASSFGWSPRNYGYTF

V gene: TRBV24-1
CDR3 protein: CATSWGGKLFF

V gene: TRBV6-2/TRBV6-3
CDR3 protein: CASSYKRTATDTQYF

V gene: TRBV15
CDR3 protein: CATSSWAPSTDTQYF

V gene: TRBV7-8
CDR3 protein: CASSFRGRSTDTQYF

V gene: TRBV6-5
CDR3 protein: CASSYSDNGPNTEAFF

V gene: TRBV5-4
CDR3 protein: CASSLVSHEQFF

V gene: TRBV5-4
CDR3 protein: CASREAAFSYEQYF

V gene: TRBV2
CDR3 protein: CASISSATNEQFF

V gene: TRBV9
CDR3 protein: CASSVEGRWNTIYF

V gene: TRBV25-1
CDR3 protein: CASKAGSIYNEQFF

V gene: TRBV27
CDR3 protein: CASSLSGANTEAFF

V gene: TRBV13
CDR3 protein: CASSLQGDQPQHF

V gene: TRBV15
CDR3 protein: CATSRDRGTEAFF

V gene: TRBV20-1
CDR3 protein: CSARQAAYEQYF

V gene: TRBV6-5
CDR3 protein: CASSYSGEYNEQFF

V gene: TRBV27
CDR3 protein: CASTHSGRGTGELFF

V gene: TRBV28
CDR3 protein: CASSSPDGVWPQHF

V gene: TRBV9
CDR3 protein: CASSVGVGVWEQFF

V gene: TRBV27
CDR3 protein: CASQGGTSGINEQFF

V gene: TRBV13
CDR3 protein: CASSSLTGGFNTEAFF

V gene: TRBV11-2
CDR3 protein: CASSLGTGYGYTF

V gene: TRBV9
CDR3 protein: CASSPDLRLYEQYF

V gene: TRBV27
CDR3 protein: CASSQNRANQPQHF

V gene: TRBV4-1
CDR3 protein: CASSQMGVTTGELFF

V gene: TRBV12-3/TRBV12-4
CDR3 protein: CASSNSGDHNREQFF

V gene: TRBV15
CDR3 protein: CATSAGGEKLFF